A single TCR beta chain is shown here with its context. The data originate from a study of cytomegalovirus exposure and HLA in healthy donors. This table comes from immunoSEQ multiplex PCR, and its TCRdb copy is limited to in-frame clones, with some not included. Found here are 120,000 or so clones, roughly 90% of them singletons; the top ten hold approximately 1.5%. Sequenced sample: PBMCs. The clonotype comes from a man aged 30-40 years in good health and CMV-seronegative.

The CDR3: CASSYGTQGYTF. The CDR3 nucleotides read TGTGCCAGCAGTTACGGGACTCAAGGCTACACCTTC. The V gene is TRBV6-5, the J gene TRBJ1-2; D is possibly TRBD1 (5 bases). This CDR3 has 12 amino acids. With 2 bases removed from V and 8 bases from J, the gap between germline ends came to 9 bases. The germline V gene encodes CDR1 MNHEY and CDR2 SVGAGI.